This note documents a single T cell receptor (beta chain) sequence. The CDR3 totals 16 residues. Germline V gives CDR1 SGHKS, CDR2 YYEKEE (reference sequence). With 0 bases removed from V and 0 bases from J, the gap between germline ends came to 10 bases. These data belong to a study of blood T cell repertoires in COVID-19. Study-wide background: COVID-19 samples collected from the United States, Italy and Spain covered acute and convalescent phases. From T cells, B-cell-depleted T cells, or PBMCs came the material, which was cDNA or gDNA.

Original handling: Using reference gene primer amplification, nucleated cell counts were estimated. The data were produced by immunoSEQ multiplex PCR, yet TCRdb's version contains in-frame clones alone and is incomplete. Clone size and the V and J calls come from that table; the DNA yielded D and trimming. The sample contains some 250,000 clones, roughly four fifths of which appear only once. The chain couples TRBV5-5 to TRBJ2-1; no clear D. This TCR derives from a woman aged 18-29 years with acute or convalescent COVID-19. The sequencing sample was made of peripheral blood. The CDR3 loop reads CASSLGPASSYNEQFF. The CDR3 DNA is TGTGCCAGCAGCTTGGGGCCCGCAAGCTCCTACAATGAGCAGTTCTTC.